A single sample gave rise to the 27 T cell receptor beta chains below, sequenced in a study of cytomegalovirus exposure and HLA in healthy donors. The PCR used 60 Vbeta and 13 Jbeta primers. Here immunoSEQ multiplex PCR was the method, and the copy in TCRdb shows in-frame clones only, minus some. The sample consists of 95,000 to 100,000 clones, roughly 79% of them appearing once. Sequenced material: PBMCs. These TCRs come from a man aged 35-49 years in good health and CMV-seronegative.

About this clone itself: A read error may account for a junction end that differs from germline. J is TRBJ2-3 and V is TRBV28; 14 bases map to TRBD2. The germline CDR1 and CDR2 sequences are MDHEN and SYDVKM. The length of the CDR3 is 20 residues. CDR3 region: CASNLPGLAGEGSRTDTQYF. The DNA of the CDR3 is TGTGCCAGCAATTTACCGGGACTAGCGGGAGAGGGCTCGCGCACAGATACGCAGTATTTT.

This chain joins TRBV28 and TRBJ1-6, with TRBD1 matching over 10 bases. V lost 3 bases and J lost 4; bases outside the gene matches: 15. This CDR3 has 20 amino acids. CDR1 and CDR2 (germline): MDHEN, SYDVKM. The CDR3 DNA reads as TGTGCCAGCAGTTTCCTTGAAACCTGGGGACAGGGGAAATATAATTCACCCCTCCACTTT. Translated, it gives CASSFLETWGQGKYNSPLHF.

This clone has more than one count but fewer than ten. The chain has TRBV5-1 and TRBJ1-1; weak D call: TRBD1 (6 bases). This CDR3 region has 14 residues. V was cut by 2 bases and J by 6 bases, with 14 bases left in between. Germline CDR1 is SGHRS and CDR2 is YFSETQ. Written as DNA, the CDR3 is TGCGCCAGCAGCTTCACCTCAGGGGTCCCTGAAGCTTTCTTT. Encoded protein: CASSFTSGVPEAFF.

The CDR3 nucleotides are TGTGCCAGCAGACCTACAGGGGGCGAGGAGACCCAGTACTTC. It encodes CASRPTGGEETQYF. The genes are TRBV7-9 and TRBJ2-5, with 9 bases matching TRBD1. Trimming took 6 bases from V and 5 from J; bases not matched to a gene: 7. The CDR3 spans 14 residues. Per the germline V gene, CDR1 is SEHNR and CDR2 is FQNEAQ (reference sequence).

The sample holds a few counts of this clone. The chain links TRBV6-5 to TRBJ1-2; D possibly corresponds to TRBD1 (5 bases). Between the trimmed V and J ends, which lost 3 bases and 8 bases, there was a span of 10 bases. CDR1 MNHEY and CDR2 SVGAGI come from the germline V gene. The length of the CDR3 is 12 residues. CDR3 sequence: CASSYKGYGYTF. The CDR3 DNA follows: TGTGCCAGCAGTTATAAGGGGTACGGCTACACCTTC.

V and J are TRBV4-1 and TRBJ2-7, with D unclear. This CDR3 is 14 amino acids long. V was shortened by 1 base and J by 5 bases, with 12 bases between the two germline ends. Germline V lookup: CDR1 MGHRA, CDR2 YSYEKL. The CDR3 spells CASSQVSKLHEQYF. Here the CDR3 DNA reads TGCGCCAGCAGCCAAGTTTCCAAGCTCCACGAGCAGTACTTC.

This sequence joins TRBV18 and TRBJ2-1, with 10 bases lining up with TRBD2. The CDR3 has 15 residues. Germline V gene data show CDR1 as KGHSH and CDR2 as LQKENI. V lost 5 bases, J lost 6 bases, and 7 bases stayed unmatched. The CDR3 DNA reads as TGTGCCAGCTCATCGCCGGGACTAGCGTCCAATGAGCAGTTCTTC. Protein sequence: CASSSPGLASNEQFF.

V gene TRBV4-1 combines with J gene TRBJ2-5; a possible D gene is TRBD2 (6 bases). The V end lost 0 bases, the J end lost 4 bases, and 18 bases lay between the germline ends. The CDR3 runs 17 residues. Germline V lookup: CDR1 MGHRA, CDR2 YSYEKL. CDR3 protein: CASSQDRSSGGGETQYF. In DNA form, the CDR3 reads TGCGCCAGCAGCCAAGATCGCAGTAGCGGTGGGGGAGAGACCCAGTACTTC.

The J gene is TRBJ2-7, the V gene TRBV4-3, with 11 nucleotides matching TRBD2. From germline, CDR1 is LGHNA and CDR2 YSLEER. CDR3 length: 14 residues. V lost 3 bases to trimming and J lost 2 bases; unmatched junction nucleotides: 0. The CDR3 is CASSHSGGAYEQYF. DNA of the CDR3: TGCGCCAGCAGCCATAGCGGGGGGGCCTACGAGCAGTACTTC.

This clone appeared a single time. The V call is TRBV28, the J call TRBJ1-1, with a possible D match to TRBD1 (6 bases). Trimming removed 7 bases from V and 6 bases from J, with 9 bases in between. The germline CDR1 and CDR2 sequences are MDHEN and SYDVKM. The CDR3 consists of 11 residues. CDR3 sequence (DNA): TGTGCCAGCACCTACAGGGCTGAAGCTTTCTTT. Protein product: CASTYRAEAFF.

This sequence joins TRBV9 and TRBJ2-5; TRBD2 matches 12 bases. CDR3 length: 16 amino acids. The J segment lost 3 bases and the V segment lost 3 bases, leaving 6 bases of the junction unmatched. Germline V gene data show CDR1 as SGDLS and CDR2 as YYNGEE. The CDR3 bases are TGTGCCAGCAGCGCCGGATCTAGCGGGGGGGAAGAGACCCAGTACTTC. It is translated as CASSAGSSGGEETQYF.

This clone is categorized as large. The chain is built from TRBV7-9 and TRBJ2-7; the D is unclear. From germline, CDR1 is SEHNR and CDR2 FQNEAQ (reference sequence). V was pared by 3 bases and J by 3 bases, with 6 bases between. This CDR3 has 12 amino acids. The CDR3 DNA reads TGTGCCAGCAGCTTCGTCTACTACGAGCAGTACTTC. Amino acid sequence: CASSFVYYEQYF.

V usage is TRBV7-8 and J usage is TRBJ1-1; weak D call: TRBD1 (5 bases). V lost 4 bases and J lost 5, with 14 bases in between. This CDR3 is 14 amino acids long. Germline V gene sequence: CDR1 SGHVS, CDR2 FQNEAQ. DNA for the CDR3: TGTGCCAGCAGCTCTTGGACGGGGGGGACTGAAGCTTTCTTT. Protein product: CASSSWTGGTEAFF.

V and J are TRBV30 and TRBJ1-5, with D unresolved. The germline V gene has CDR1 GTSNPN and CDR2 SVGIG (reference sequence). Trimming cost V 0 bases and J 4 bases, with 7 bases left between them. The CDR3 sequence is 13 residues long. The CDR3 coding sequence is TGTGCCTGGAGTGTATCAGGTAATCAGCCCCAGCATTTT. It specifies CAWSVSGNQPQHF.

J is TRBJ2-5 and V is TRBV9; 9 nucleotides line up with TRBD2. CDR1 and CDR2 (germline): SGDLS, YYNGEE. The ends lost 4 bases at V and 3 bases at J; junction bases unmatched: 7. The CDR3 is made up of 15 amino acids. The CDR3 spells CASSPRRLAEETQYF. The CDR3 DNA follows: TGTGCCAGCAGCCCCCGCCGACTAGCGGAAGAGACCCAGTACTTC.

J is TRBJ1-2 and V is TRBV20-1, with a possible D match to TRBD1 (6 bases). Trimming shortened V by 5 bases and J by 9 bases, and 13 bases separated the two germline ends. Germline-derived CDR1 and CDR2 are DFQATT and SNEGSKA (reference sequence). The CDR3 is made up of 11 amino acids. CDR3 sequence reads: CSAGGANRYTF. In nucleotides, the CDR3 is TGCAGTGCTGGGGGGGCTAACCGCTACACCTTC.

The CDR3 DNA reads TGCAGCGTGAAGACAGGGAAGAACACTGAAGCTTTCTTT. Protein product: CSVKTGKNTEAFF. The chain employs TRBV29-1 and TRBJ1-1, with TRBD1 identical over 7 bases. The junction had 5 bases not matched to a gene; V was cut back by 6 bases and J by 1 base. The CDR3 sequence is 13 residues long. CDR1 SQVTM and CDR2 ANQGSEA come from the germline V gene.

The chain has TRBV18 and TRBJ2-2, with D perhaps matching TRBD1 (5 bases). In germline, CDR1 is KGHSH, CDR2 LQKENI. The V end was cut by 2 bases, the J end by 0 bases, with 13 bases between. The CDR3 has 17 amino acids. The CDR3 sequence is CASSPGLLGPNTGELFF. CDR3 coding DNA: TGTGCCAGCTCACCAGGGCTTCTGGGGCCGAACACCGGGGAGCTGTTTTTT. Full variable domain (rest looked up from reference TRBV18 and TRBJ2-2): NAGVMQNPRHLVRRRGQEARLRCSPMKGHSHVYWYRQLPEEGLKFMVYLQKENIIDESGMPKERFSAEFPKEGPSILRIQQVVRGDSAAYFCASSPGLLGPNTGELFFGEGSRLTVL.

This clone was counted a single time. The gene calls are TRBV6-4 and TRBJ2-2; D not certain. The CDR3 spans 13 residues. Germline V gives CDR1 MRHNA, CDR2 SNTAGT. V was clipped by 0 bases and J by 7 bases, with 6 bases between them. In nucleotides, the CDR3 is TGTGCCAGCAGTGACTCGACGGGCGGGGAGCTGTTTTTT. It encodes CASSDSTGGELFF.

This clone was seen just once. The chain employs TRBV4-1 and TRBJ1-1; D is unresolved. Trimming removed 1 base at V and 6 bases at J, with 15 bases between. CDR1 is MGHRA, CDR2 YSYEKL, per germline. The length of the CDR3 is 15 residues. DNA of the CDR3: TGCGCCAGCAGCCAAGCGCGGTCCGGCACTTCTGAAGCTTTCTTT. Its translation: CASSQARSGTSEAFF.

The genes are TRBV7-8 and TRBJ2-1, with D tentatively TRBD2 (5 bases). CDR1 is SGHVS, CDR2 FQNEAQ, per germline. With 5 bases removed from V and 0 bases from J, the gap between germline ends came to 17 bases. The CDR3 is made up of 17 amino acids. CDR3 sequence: CASSQRVATSSYNEQFF. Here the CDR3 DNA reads TGTGCCAGCAGCCAGAGGGTGGCAACGAGCTCCTACAATGAGCAGTTCTTC.

The CDR3 sequence is CASSLMGGSSTGELFF. The CDR3 DNA follows: TGTGCCAGCAGCTTAATGGGAGGTTCGAGCACCGGGGAGCTGTTTTTT. The rearrangement joins TRBV7-8 to TRBJ2-2, with D tentatively TRBD2 (6 bases). The germline V gene has CDR1 SGHVS and CDR2 FQNEAQ. The V end lost 2 bases, the J end lost 4 bases, and 14 bases lay between the germline ends. CDR3 length equals 16 residues.

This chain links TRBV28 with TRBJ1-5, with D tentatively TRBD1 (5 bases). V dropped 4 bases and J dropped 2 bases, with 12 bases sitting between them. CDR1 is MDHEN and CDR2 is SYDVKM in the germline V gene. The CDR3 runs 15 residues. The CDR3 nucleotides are TGTGCCAGCAGTTCCGGAAGGGGCGGCAATCAGCCCCAGCATTTT. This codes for CASSSGRGGNQPQHF. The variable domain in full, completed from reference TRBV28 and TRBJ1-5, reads DVKVTQSSRYLVKRTGEKVFLECVQDMDHENMFWYRQDPGLGLRLIYFSYDVKMKEKGDIPEGYSVSREKKERFSLILESASTNQTSMYLCASSSGRGGNQPQHFGDGTRLSIL.

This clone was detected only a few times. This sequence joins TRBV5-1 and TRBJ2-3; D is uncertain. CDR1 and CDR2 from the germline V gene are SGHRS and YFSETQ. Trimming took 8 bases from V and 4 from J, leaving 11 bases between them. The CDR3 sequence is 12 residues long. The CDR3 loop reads CASRVVSDTQYF. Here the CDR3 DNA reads TGCGCCAGTCGGGTTGTGTCAGATACGCAGTATTTT.

The CDR3, as DNA: TGCGCCAGCAGCCAAGCCCCGGGGAGCTCCTACAATGAGCAGTTCTTC. Translation: CASSQAPGSSYNEQFF. This chain links TRBV4-1 with TRBJ2-1; weak D call: TRBD2 (5 bases). The CDR3 extends over 16 amino acids. Trimming removed 1 base at V and 0 bases at J, with 10 bases between. Germline CDR1 reads MGHRA; CDR2 reads YSYEKL.

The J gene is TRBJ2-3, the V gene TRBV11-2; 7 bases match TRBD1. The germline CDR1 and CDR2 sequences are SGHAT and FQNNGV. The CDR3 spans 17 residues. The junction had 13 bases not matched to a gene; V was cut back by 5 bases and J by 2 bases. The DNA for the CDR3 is TGTGCCAGCAGCCGGGGACAGCCACCTACCTCCACAGATACGCAGTATTTT. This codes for CASSRGQPPTSTDTQYF.

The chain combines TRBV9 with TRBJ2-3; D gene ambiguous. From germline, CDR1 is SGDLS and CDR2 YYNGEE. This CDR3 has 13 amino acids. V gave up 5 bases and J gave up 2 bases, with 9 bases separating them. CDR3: CASRWSYTDTQYF. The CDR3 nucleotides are TGTGCCAGCAGGTGGTCCTACACAGATACGCAGTATTTT.